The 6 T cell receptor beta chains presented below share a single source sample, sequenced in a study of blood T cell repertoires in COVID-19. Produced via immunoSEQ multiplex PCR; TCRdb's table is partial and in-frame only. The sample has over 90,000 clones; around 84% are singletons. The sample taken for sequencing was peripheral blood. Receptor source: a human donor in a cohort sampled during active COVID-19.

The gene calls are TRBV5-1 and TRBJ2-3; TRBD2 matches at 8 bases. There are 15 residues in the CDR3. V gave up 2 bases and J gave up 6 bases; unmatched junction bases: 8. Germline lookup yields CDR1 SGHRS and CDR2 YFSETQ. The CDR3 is CASSFLGGAGDTQYF. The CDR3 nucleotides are TGCGCCAGCAGCTTTCTCGGGGGGGCCGGTGATACGCAGTATTTT.

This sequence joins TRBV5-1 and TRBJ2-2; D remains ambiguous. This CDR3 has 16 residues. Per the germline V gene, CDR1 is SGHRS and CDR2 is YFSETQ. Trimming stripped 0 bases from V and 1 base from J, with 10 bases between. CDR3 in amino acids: CASSLAGFRNTGELFF. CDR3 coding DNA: TGCGCCAGCAGCTTGGCCGGGTTTCGGAACACCGGGGAGCTGTTTTTT.

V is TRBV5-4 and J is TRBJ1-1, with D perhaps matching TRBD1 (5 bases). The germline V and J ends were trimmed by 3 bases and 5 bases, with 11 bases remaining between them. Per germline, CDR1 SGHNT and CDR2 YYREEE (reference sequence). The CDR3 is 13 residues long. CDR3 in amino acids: CASSSAGTTEAFF. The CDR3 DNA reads TGTGCCAGCAGCTCCGCCGGGACTACTGAAGCTTTCTTT.

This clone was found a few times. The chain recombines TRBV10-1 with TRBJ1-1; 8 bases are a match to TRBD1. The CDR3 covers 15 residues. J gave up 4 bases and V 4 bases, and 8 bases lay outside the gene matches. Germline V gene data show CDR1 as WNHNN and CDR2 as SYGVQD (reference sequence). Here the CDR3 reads CASSVKAGGTTEAFF. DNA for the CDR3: TGCGCCAGCAGTGTGAAGGCAGGGGGCACCACTGAAGCTTTCTTT.

CDR3 in DNA: TGTGCCAGCAGCTTACCTTCTACAGGGATGAACACTGAAGCTTTCTTT. It specifies CASSLPSTGMNTEAFF. The chain joins TRBV11-1 to TRBJ1-1; D might be TRBD1 (6 bases). The V gene lost 2 bases and the J gene lost 0 bases, with 13 bases spanning the gap. Germline V gene data show CDR1 as SGHAT and CDR2 as FQDESV (reference sequence). The CDR3 runs 16 residues. The whole variable domain, remainder taken from reference TRBV11-1 and TRBJ1-1, is EAEVAQSPRYKITEKSQAVAFWCDPISGHATLYWYRQILGQGPELLVQFQDESVVDDSQLPKDRFSAERLKGVDSTLKIQPAELGDSAMYLCASSLPSTGMNTEAFFGQGTRLTVV.

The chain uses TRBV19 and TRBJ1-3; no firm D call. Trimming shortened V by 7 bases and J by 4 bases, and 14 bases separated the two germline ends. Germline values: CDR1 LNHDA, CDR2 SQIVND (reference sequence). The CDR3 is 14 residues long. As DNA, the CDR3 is TGTGCCAGTACGAGGAAAATCATGGGAAACACCATATATTTT. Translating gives CASTRKIMGNTIYF.